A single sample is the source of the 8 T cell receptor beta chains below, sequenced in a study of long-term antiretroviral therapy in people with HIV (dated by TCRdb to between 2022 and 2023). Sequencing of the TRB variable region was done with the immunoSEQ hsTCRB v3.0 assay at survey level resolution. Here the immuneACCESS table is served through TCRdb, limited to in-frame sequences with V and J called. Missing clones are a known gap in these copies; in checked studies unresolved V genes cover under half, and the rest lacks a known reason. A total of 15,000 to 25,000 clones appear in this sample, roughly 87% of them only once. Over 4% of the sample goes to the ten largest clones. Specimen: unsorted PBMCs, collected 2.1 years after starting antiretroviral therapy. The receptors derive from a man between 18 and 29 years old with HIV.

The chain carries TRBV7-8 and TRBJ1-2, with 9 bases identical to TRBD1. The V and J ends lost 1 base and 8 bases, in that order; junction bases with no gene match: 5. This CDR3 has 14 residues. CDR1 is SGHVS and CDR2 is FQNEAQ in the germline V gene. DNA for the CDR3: TGTGCCAGCAGCTTAGGGACAGGGGATGAAGGCTACACCTTC. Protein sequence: CASSLGTGDEGYTF.

This CDR3 reads CASSHPGTAFSKDTQYF. For the CDR3, the DNA is TGTGCCAGCAGCCACCCCGGGACAGCTTTTTCGAAAGATACGCAGTATTTT. The chain recombines TRBV27 with TRBJ2-3; 7 bases are a match to TRBD1. V shed 6 bases, J shed 5 bases, and the junction held 17 bases outside the gene matches. Germline V gives CDR1 MNHEY, CDR2 SMNVEV (reference sequence). The CDR3 consists of 17 residues.

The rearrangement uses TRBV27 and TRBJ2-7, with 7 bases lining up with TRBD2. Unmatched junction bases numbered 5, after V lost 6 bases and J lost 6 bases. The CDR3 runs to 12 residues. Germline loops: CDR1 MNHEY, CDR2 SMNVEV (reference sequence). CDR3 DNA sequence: TGTGCCAGCAGGGGGGGGAGTCTCGAGCAGTACTTC. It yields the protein CASRGGSLEQYF.

This CDR3 reads CAISPDGGMDGYTF. As DNA, the CDR3 is TGTGCCATCAGCCCCGACGGGGGGATGGATGGCTACACCTTC. The J gene is TRBJ1-2, the V gene TRBV10-3; maybe TRBD1 (5 bases). Per germline, CDR1 ENHRY and CDR2 SYGVKD. V was cut by 6 bases and J by 6 bases, with 17 bases left in between. The CDR3 is 14 residues long.

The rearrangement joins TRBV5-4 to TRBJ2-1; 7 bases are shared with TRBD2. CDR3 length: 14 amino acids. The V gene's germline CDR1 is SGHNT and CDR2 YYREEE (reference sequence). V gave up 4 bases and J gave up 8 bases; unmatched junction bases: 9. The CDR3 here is CASSQPASGDEQFF. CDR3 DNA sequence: TGTGCCAGCAGCCAGCCGGCGAGCGGGGATGAGCAGTTCTTC.

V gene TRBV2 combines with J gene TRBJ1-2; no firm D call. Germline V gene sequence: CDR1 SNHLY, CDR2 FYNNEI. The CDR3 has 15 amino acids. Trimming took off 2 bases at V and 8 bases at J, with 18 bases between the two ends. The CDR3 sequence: CASSERKEEVWGYTF. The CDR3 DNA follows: TGTGCCAGCAGTGAACGGAAGGAGGAGGTTTGGGGCTACACCTTC.

For the CDR3, the DNA is TGTGCCAGCAGCGTCACAGGGGCCCTCTATGGCTACACCTTC. This codes for CASSVTGALYGYTF. The genes are TRBV5-6 and TRBJ1-2; 7 positions match TRBD1. The trim removed 4 bases at V and 4 bases at J, leaving 7 bases unmatched. This CDR3 is 14 amino acids long. The germline CDR1 and CDR2 sequences are SGHDT and YYEEEE. The whole variable domain, remainder taken from reference TRBV5-6 and TRBJ1-2, is DAGVTQSPTHLIKTRGQQVTLRCSPKSGHDTVSWYQQALGQGPQFIFQYYEEEERQRGNFPDRFSGHQFPNYSSELNVNALLLGDSALYLCASSVTGALYGYTFGSGTRLTVV.

The CDR3 is CASSLISPYYGYTF. The DNA of the CDR3 is TGTGCCAGCAGCTTAATCAGCCCGTACTATGGCTACACCTTC. The rearrangement links TRBV7-9 to TRBJ1-2; D remains ambiguous. CDR1 is SEHNR, CDR2 FQNEAQ, per germline (reference sequence). V lost 2 bases to trimming and J lost 3 bases, with 10 bases between them. CDR3 length: 14 amino acids. The whole variable domain, remainder taken from reference TRBV7-9 and TRBJ1-2, is DTGVSQNPRHKITKRGQNVTFRCDPISEHNRLYWYRQTLGQGPEFLTYFQNEAQLEKSRLLSDRFSAERPKGSFSTLEIQRTEQGDSAMYLCASSLISPYYGYTFGSGTRLTVV.